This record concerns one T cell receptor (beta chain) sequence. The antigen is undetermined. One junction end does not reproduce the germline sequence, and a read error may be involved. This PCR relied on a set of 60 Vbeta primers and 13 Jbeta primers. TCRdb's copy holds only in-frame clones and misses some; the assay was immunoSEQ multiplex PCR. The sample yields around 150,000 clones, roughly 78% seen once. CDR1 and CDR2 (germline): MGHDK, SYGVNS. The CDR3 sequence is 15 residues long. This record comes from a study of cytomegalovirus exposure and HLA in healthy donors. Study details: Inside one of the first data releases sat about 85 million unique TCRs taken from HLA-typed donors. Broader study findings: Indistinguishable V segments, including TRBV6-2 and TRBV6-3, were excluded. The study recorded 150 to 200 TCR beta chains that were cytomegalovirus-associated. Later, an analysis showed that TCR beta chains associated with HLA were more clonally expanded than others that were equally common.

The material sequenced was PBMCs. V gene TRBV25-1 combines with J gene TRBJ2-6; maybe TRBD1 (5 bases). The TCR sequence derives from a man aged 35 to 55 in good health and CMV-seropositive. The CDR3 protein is CASSEVTSGADVLTF. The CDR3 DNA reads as TGTGCCAGCAGTGAAGTGACCTCTGGGGCCGACGTCCTGACTTTC.